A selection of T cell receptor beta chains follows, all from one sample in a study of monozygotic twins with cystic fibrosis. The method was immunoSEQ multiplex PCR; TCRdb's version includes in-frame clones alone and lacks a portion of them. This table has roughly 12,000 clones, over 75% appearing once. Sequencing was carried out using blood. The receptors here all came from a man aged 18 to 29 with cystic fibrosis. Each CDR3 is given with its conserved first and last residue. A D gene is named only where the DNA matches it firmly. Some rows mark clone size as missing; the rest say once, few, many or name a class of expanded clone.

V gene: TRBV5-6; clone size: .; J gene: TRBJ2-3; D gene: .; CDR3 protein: CASSFITGGRTDTQYF; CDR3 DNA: TGTGCCAGCAGCTTCATTACCGGGGGACGCACAGATACGCAGTATTTT
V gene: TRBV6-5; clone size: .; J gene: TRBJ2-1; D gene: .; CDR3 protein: CASSYINEDEQFF; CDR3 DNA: TGTGCCAGCAGTTACATTAATGAGGATGAGCAGTTCTTC
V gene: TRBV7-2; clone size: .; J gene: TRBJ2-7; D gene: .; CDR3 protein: CASSLFLTAEQYF; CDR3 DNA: TGTGCCAGCAGCTTATTTTTGACAGCCGAGCAGTACTTC
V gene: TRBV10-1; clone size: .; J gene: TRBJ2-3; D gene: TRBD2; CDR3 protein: CASSDGTSGMGDTQYF; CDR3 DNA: TGCGCCAGCAGTGATGGGACTAGCGGGATGGGAGATACGCAGTATTTT
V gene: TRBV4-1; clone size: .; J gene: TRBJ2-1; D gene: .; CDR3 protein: CASNGGSRPQDNNEQFF; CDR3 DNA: TGCGCCAGCAATGGGGGATCCCGTCCCCAAGACAACAATGAGCAGTTCTTC
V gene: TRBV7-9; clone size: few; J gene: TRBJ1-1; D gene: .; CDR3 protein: CASSLGQGPEAFF; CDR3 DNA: TGTGCCAGCAGCCTGGGGCAGGGCCCTGAAGCTTTCTTT
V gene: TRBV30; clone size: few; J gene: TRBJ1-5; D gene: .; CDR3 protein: CAWSVPGSFSNQPQHF; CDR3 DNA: TGTGCCTGGAGTGTACCAGGAAGTTTTAGCAATCAGCCCCAGCATTTT
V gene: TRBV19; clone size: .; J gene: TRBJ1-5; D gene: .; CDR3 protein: CASSIDPSIRRSNQPQHF; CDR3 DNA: TGTGCCAGTAGTATAGATCCCTCTATCAGGCGTAGCAATCAGCCCCAGCATTTT
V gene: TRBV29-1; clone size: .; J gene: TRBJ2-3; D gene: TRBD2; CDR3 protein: CSVSTSGKPSTDTQYF; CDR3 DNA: TGCAGCGTATCGACTAGCGGGAAACCTAGCACAGATACGCAGTATTTT
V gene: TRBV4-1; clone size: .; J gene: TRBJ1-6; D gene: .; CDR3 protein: CASSPVILYSPLHF; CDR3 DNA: TGCGCCAGCAGCCCGGTAATTCTCTATTCACCCCTCCACTTT
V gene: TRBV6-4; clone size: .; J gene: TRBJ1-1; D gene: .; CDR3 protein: CASSARKDTEAFF; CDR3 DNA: TGTGCCAGCAGTGCGCGGAAGGACACTGAAGCTTTCTTT
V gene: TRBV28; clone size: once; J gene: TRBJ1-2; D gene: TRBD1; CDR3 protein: CASSLIQGGGYTF; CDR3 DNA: TGTGCCAGCAGTTTAATACAGGGGGGAGGCTACACCTTC
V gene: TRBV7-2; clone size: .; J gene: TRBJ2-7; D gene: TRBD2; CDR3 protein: CASSFRLAGDEQYF; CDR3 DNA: TGTGCCAGCAGCTTTCGACTAGCGGGAGACGAGCAGTACTTC
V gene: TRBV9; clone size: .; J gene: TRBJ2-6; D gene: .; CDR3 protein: CASSVEKGNTPGANVLTF; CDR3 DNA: TGTGCCAGCAGCGTAGAGAAGGGAAACACCCCTGGGGCCAACGTCCTGACTTTC
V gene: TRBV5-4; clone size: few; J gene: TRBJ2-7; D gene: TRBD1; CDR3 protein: CASSSDRGSFEQYF; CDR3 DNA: TGTGCCAGCAGCTCGGACAGGGGAAGTTTCGAGCAGTACTTC
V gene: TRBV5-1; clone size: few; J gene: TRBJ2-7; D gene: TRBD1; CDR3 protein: CASARDSPKYEQYF; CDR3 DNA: TGCGCCAGCGCCCGGGACAGCCCAAAGTACGAGCAGTACTTC
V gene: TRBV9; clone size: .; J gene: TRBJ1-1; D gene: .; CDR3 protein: CASSVYPGREAFF; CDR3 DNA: TGTGCCAGCAGCGTATACCCAGGAAGGGAAGCTTTCTTT